These 22 T cell receptor beta chains were all obtained from the same sample, sequenced in a study of T cell responses to AZD1222 COVID-19 vaccine. Some clones are missing from TCRdb's copy, which holds only in-frame ones; the method was immunoSEQ multiplex PCR. The sample consists of about 120,000 clones, 70% to 90% of them appearing once. This specimen consisted of peripheral blood, obtained 28 days after the second AZD1222 dose. The receptor source for this set is an adult who received the AZD1222 COVID-19 vaccine.

The rearrangement joins TRBV27 to TRBJ2-1; D unresolved. Trimming pared 0 bases from V and 4 bases from J, leaving 10 bases between. Germline-derived CDR1 and CDR2 are MNHEY and SMNVEV (reference sequence). CDR3 size: 15 residues. The CDR3 sequence is CASSLSGMGYNEQFF. CDR3 bases: TGTGCCAGCAGTTTATCAGGGATGGGTTACAATGAGCAGTTCTTC.

The CDR3 loop is CASSLGLNEKLFF. Here the CDR3 DNA reads TGTGCCAGCAGCTTGGGGTTGAATGAAAAACTGTTTTTT. J is TRBJ1-4 and V is TRBV5-5; D not certain. V was shortened by 0 bases and J by 5 bases, with 5 bases between the two germline ends. Germline loops: CDR1 SGHKS, CDR2 YYEKEE (reference sequence). The CDR3 runs 13 residues.

This chain connects TRBV28 to TRBJ1-6; D possibly corresponds to TRBD1 (5 bases). This CDR3 comprises 17 residues. The V gene lost 8 bases and the J gene lost 7 bases, with 24 bases spanning the gap. From germline, CDR1 is MDHEN and CDR2 SYDVKM. CDR3 sequence: CASLSDSLTRVNSPLHF. CDR3 nucleotides: TGTGCCAGCCTTTCTGACAGCCTCACCCGGGTGAATTCACCCCTCCACTTT. The entire variable domain, with the rest obtained from reference TRBV28 and TRBJ1-6, is as follows: DVKVTQSSRYLVKRTGEKVFLECVQDMDHENMFWYRQDPGLGLRLIYFSYDVKMKEKGDIPEGYSVSREKKERFSLILESASTNQTSMYLCASLSDSLTRVNSPLHFGNGTRLTVT.

This chain links TRBV3-1 (or the pseudogene TRBV3-2) with TRBJ2-7, with a weak D call TRBD2 (6 bases). V was pared by 1 base and J by 3 bases, with 10 bases between. The CDR3 sequence is 14 residues long. Germline V gene sequence: CDR1 LGHDT, CDR2 YNNKEL (reference sequence). The CDR3: CASSQAGGDYEQYF. DNA of the CDR3: TGTGCCAGCAGCCAAGCAGGCGGGGACTACGAGCAGTACTTC.

V gene TRBV28 combines with J gene TRBJ1-2; 8 nucleotides align to TRBD1. Germline V gene lookup returns CDR1 MDHEN and CDR2 SYDVKM. The CDR3 extends over 15 amino acids. V trimming: 2 bases; J trimming: 8 bases; junction bases outside the gene matches: 10. This chain's CDR3 is CASSLDSDRGFGYTF. CDR3 sequence (DNA): TGTGCCAGCAGTTTAGATTCTGACAGGGGATTCGGCTACACCTTC.

The V gene is TRBV7-9, the J gene TRBJ1-1; 7 bases agree with TRBD1. Germline V gene sequence: CDR1 SEHNR, CDR2 FQNEAQ (reference sequence). V gave up 4 bases and J gave up 4 bases; unmatched junction bases: 6. This CDR3 region has 14 residues. The CDR3 coding sequence is TGTGCCAGCAGCTCCGAACAGGGGCTCACTGAAGCTTTCTTT. Residues: CASSSEQGLTEAFF.

The rearrangement uses TRBV19 and TRBJ1-5; no definite D call. The CDR3 is made up of 13 amino acids. The germline V gene has CDR1 LNHDA and CDR2 SQIVND (reference sequence). V was cut by 6 bases and J by 5 bases, with 11 bases left in between. CDR3 bases: TGTGCCAGTAGAGAGTTCGTCGATCAGCCCCAGCATTTT. As protein: CASREFVDQPQHF.

V is TRBV29-1 and J is TRBJ2-5; D unresolved. The V gene lost 4 bases and the J gene lost 2 bases, with 8 bases spanning the gap. Germline V gene sequence: CDR1 SQVTM, CDR2 ANQGSEA. The CDR3 sequence is 12 residues long. CDR3 amino acids: CSVVRRQETQYF. The CDR3 DNA reads as TGCAGCGTTGTGAGACGGCAAGAGACCCAGTACTTC.

V gene TRBV7-3 combines with J gene TRBJ1-1; a possible D gene is TRBD1 (5 bases). CDR1 and CDR2 from the germline V gene are SGHTA and FQGTGA. The CDR3 is made up of 13 amino acids. Trimming pared 2 bases from V and 3 bases from J, leaving 7 bases between. CDR3 bases: TGTGCCAGCAGCTTATGGGGGGACACTGAAGCTTTCTTT. Its protein product is CASSLWGDTEAFF.

Note on this clone: The sample holds other DNA sequences that translate to the same CDR3. The J gene is TRBJ1-5, the V gene TRBV3-1 (or the pseudogene TRBV3-2); TRBD1 agrees at 7 bases. The CDR3 has 13 residues. Germline values: CDR1 LGHDT, CDR2 YNNKEL (reference sequence). V shed 4 bases and J 5 bases; nucleotides not matched to a gene: 2. CDR3: CASSRDSYQPQHF. In DNA, the CDR3 is TGTGCCAGCAGCCGGGACAGCTATCAGCCCCAGCATTTT.

The chain links TRBV30 to TRBJ1-1, with unresolved D. This CDR3 is built from 11 residues. Per the germline V gene, CDR1 is GTSNPN and CDR2 is SVGIG (reference sequence). V was cut by 1 base and J by 8 bases, with 8 bases left in between. The CDR3 reads CAWSASEEAFF. The CDR3 DNA is TGTGCCTGGAGTGCATCAGAAGAAGCTTTCTTT.

The chain uses TRBV24-1 and TRBJ1-1, with 7 bases matching TRBD1. This CDR3 has 12 residues. J gave up 10 bases and V 4 bases, and 5 bases lay outside the gene matches. Germline CDR1 and CDR2: KGHDR and SFDVKD. The CDR3, as DNA: TGTGCCACCAGTGACCCGCAGGGGGGAGCTTTCTTT. Residues: CATSDPQGGAFF.

The rearrangement joins TRBV5-5 to TRBJ1-2; D remains unclear. Trimming took 2 bases from V and 4 from J, leaving 21 bases between them. CDR3 length: 17 amino acids. Germline CDR1 and CDR2: SGHKS and YYEKEE (reference sequence). This CDR3 is CASSLNSVASTFYGYTF. CDR3 bases: TGTGCCAGCAGCTTAAATTCTGTTGCTTCTACCTTCTATGGCTACACCTTC. Based on the CDR3 plus reference TRBV5-5 and TRBJ1-2, the full variable domain is DAGVTQSPTHLIKTRGQQVTLRCSPISGHKSVSWYQQVLGQGPQFIFQYYEKEERGRGNFPDRFSARQFPNYSSELNVNALLLGDSALYLCASSLNSVASTFYGYTFGSGTRLTVV.

The chain employs TRBV28 and TRBJ2-7; weak D call: TRBD1 (6 bases). The V gene's germline CDR1 is MDHEN and CDR2 SYDVKM. The V end lost 2 bases, the J end lost 4 bases, and 6 bases lay between the germline ends. The CDR3 loop spans 12 amino acids. The CDR3 DNA reads as TGTGCCAGCAGTTTAGACAGGTACGAGCAGTACTTC. It yields the protein CASSLDRYEQYF.

The table lists this clone with a count of one. This chain uses TRBV28 with TRBJ2-7; 15 bases align to TRBD2. V was clipped by 6 bases and J by 0 bases; unmatched bases: 9. The CDR3 is 18 residues long. Germline V gives CDR1 MDHEN, CDR2 SYDVKM. In DNA form, the CDR3 reads TGTGCCAGCAGCTCCCCCGGGACTAGCGGGGGGTACTCCTACGAGCAGTACTTC. It encodes CASSSPGTSGGYSYEQYF.

This chain links TRBV28 with TRBJ2-7, with D possibly matching TRBD2 (5 bases). Trimming shortened V by 2 bases and J by 0 bases, and 8 bases separated the two germline ends. The germline gives CDR1 MDHEN, CDR2 SYDVKM. The CDR3 contains 14 residues. This CDR3 reads CASSLAGLSYEQYF. In DNA, the CDR3 is TGTGCCAGCAGTTTAGCGGGCCTCTCCTACGAGCAGTACTTC. The whole variable domain, remainder taken from reference TRBV28 and TRBJ2-7, is DVKVTQSSRYLVKRTGEKVFLECVQDMDHENMFWYRQDPGLGLRLIYFSYDVKMKEKGDIPEGYSVSREKKERFSLILESASTNQTSMYLCASSLAGLSYEQYFGPGTRLTVT.

In regard to this clone: Within the sample, other DNA sequences also encode this same CDR3. The J gene is TRBJ1-2, the V gene TRBV7-9; D gene uncertain. Looked up from germline, CDR1 is SEHNR and CDR2 is FQNEAQ (reference sequence). V dropped 1 base and J dropped 0 bases, with 6 bases sitting between them. CDR3 size: 14 residues. The CDR3 region has the DNA TGTGCCAGCAGCTTAGAGGAGACTAACTATGGCTACACCTTC. This translates into CASSLEETNYGYTF.

This chain connects TRBV18 to TRBJ2-7; D may match TRBD1 or TRBD2 (5 bases each). The CDR3 sequence is 15 residues long. V lost 0 bases and J 6 bases, leaving 15 bases between the germline ends. In germline, CDR1 is KGHSH, CDR2 LQKENI. The CDR3 sequence: CASSPPGTGTGEQYF. The CDR3 nucleotides read TGTGCCAGCTCACCACCAGGGACCGGAACGGGCGAGCAGTACTTC.

The chain uses TRBV6-5 and TRBJ2-5; maybe TRBD2 (7 bases). There are 14 residues in the CDR3. With 6 bases removed from V and 4 bases from J, the gap between germline ends came to 15 bases. From germline, CDR1 is MNHEY and CDR2 SVGAGI. The chain's CDR3 is CASRGGGPPETQYF. For the CDR3, the DNA is TGTGCCAGCAGAGGGGGAGGGCCCCCAGAGACCCAGTACTTC.

This chain links TRBV19 with TRBJ2-7; 7 bases match TRBD1. The CDR3 consists of 16 residues. Trimming cost V 3 bases and J 6 bases; bases outside gene matches: 14. In germline, CDR1 is LNHDA, CDR2 SQIVND (reference sequence). The chain's CDR3 is CASSIGDRVLLGEQYF. Here the CDR3 DNA reads TGTGCCAGTAGTATTGGTGACAGGGTCCTCCTAGGCGAGCAGTACTTC.

This clone showed up many times. This chain uses TRBV6-6 with TRBJ2-6; maybe TRBD2 (6 bases). CDR1 and CDR2 from the germline V gene are MNHNY and SVGAGI (reference sequence). This CDR3 is built from 16 residues. Trimming left V 2 bases short and J 0 bases short, with 8 bases between. The CDR3 spells CASSYEAGSGANVLTF. In DNA form, the CDR3 reads TGTGCCAGCAGTTACGAAGCGGGCTCTGGGGCCAACGTCCTGACTTTC.

This sequence joins TRBV7-9 and TRBJ1-3; D is ambiguous. V was shortened by 4 bases and J by 4 bases, with 5 bases between the two germline ends. The CDR3 consists of 12 residues. Germline V gene lookup returns CDR1 SEHNR and CDR2 FQNEAQ (reference sequence). CDR3 amino acids: CASSSTGNTIYF. The CDR3 DNA reads TGTGCCAGCAGCTCCACCGGAAACACCATATATTTT.